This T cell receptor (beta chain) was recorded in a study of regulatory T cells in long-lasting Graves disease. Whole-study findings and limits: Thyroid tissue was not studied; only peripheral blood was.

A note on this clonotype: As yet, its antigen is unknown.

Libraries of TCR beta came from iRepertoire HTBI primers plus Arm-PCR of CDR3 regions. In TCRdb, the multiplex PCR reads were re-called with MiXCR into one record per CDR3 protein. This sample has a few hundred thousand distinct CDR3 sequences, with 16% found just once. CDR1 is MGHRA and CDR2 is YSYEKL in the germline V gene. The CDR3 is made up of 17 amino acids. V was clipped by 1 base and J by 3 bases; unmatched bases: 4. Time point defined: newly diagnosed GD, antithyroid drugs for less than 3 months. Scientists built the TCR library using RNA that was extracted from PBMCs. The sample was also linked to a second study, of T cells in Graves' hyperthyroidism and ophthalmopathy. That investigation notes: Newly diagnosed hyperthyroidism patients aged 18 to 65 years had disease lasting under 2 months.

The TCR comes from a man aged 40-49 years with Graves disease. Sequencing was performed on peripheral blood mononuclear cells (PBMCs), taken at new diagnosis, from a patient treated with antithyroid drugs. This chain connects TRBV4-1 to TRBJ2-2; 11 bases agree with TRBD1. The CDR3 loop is CASSQVGTGGHTGELFF. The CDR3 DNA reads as TGCGCCAGCAGCCAAGTAGGGACAGGGGGGCACACCGGGGAGCTGTTTTTT.